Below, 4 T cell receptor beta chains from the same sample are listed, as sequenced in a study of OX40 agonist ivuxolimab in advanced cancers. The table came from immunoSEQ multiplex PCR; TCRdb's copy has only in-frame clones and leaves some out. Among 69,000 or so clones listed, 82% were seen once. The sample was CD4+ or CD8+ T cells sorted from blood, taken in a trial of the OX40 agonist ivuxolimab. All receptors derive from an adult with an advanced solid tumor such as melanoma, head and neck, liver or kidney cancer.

Written as DNA, the CDR3 is TGTGCCATTGGGGCAGGGGGAGAGACCCAGTACTTC. This codes for CAIGAGGETQYF. The chain couples TRBV10-3 to TRBJ2-5; 7 nucleotides align to TRBD1. The junction had 5 bases not matched to a gene; V was cut back by 9 bases and J by 4 bases. From germline, CDR1 is ENHRY and CDR2 SYGVKD. The CDR3 runs 12 residues.

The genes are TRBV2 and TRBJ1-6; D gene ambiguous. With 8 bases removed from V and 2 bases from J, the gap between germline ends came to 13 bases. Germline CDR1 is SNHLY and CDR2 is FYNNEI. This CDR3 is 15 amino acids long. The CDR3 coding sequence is TGTGCCAGCCATGAGGGTTCTACCTATAATTCACCCCTCCACTTT. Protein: CASHEGSTYNSPLHF.

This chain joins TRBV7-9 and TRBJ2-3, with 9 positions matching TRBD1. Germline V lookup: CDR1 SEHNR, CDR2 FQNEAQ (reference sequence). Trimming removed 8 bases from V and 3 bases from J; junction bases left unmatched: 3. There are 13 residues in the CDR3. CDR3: CASGGQGTDTQYF. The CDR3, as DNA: TGTGCCAGCGGGGGACAGGGTACAGATACGCAGTATTTT.

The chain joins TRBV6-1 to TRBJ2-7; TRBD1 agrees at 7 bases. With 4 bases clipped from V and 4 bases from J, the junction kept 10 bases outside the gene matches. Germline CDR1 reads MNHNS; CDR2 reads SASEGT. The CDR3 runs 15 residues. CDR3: CASSGMTGLGYEQYF. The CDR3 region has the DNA TGTGCCAGCAGTGGAATGACAGGGTTGGGATACGAGCAGTACTTC.